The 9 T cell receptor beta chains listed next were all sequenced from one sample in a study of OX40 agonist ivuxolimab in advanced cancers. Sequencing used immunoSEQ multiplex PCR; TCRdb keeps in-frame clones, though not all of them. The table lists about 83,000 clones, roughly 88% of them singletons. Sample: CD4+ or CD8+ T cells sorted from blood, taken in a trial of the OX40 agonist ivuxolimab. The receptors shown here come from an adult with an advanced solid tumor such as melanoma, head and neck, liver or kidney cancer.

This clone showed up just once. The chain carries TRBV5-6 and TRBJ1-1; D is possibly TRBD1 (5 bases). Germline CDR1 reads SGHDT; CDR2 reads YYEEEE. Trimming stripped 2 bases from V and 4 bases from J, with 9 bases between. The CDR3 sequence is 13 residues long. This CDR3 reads CASSFLGGTEAFF. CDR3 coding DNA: TGTGCCAGCAGCTTCTTGGGGGGCACTGAAGCTTTCTTT.

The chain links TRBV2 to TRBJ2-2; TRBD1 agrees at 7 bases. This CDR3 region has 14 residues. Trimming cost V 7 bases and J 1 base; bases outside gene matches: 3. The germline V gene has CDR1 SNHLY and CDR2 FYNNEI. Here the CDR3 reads CASTGTVNTGELFF. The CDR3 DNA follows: TGTGCCAGCACCGGGACAGTGAACACCGGGGAGCTGTTTTTT.

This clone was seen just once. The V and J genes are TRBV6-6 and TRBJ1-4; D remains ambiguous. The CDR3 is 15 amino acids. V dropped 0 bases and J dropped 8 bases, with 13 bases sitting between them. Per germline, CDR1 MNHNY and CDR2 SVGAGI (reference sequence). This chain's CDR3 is CASSYSGQPGEKLFF. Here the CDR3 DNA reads TGTGCCAGCAGTTACTCAGGGCAGCCTGGGGAAAAACTGTTTTTT.

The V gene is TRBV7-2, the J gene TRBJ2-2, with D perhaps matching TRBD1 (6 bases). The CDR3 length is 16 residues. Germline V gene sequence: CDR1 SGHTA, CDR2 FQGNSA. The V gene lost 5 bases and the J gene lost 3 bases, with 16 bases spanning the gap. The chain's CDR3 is CASSPRPGHYTGELFF. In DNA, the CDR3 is TGTGCCAGCAGCCCCCGGCCGGGACACTACACCGGGGAGCTGTTTTTT.

The CDR3 bases are TGTGCCAGCCGACGGGGGGGGCACACCGGGGAGCTGTTTTTT. Amino acids: CASRRGGHTGELFF. V is TRBV6-5 and J is TRBJ2-2, with TRBD2 identical over 8 bases. The CDR3 contains 14 residues. V was pared by 8 bases and J by 3 bases, with 5 bases of the junction left unmatched. CDR1 is MNHEY, CDR2 SVGAGI, per germline.

The DNA of the CDR3 is TGCAGCGCCAGACAGGGGGGGAATGAAAAACTGTTTTTT. This translates into CSARQGGNEKLFF. The chain links TRBV29-1 to TRBJ1-4, with TRBD1 matching over 9 bases. The length of the CDR3 is 13 residues. The ends lost 7 bases at V and 5 bases at J; junction bases unmatched: 5. Germline CDR1 reads SQVTM; CDR2 reads ANQGSEA.

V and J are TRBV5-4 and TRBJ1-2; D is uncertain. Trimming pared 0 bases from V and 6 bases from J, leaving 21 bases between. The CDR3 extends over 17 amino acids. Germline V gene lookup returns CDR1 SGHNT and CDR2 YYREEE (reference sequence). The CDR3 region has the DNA TGTGCCAGCAGCTTGGGGCACTTTCGGGAAACCGACAATGGCTACACCTTC. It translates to CASSLGHFRETDNGYTF. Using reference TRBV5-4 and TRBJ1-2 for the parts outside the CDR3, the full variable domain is ETGVTQSPTHLIKTRGQQVTLRCSSQSGHNTVSWYQQALGQGPQFIFQYYREEENGRGNFPPRFSGLQFPNYSSELNVNALELDDSALYLCASSLGHFRETDNGYTFGSGTRLTVV.

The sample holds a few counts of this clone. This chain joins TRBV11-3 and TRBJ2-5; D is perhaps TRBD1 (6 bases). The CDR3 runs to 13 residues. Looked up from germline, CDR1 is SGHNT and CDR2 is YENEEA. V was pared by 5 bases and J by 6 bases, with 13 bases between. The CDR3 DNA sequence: TGTGCCAGCAGCCATACAGGGTTGAAGACCCAGTACTTC. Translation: CASSHTGLKTQYF. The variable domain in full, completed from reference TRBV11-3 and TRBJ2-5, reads EAGVVQSPRYKIIEKKQPVAFWCNPISGHNTLYWYLQNLGQGPELLIRYENEEAVDDSQLPKDRFSAERLKGVDSTLKIQPAELGDSAVYLCASSHTGLKTQYFGPGTRLLVL.

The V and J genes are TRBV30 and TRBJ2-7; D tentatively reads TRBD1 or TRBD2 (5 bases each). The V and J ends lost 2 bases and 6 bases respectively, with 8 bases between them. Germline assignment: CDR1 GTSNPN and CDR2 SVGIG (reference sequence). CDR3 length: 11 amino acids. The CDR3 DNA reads TGTGCCTGGAGTCTAGGGACCGAGCAGTACTTC. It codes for CAWSLGTEQYF.